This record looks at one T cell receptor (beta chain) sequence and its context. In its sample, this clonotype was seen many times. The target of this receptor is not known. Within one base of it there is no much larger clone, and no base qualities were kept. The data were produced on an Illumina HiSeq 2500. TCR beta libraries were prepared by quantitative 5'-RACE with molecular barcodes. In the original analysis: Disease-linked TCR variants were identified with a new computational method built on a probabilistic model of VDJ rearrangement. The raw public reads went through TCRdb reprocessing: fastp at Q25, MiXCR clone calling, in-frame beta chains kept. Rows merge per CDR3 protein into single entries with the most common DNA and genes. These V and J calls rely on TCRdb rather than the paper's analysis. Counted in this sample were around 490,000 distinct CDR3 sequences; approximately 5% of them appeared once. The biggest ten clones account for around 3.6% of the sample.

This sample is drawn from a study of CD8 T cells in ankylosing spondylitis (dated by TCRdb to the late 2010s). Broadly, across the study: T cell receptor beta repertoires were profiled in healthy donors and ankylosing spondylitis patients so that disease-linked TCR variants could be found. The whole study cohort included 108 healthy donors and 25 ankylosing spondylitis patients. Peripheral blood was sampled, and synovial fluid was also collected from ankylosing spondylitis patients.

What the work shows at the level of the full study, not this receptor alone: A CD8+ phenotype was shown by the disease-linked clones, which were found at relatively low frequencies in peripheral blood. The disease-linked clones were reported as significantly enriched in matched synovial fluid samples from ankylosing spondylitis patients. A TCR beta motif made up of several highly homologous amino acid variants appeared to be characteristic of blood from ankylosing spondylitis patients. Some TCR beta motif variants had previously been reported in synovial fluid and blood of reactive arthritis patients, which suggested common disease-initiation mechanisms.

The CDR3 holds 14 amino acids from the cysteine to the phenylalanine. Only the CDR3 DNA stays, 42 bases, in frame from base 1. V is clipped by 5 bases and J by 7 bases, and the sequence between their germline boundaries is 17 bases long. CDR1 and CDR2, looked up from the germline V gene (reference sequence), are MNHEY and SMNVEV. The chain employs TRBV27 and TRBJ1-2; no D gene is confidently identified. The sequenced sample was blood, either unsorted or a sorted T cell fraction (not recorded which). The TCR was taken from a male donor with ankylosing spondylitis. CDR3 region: CASSPYPSFSGYTF. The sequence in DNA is TGTGCCAGCAGTCCCTACCCCAGTTTTTCTGGCTACACCTTC.